This TCR beta chain was recorded in a study of graft-versus-host responses after intestinal transplantation. Across the study: Each transplant was multivisceral, liver-intestinal, or isolated intestinal.

As regards this clone: Its specificity is not known.

Trimming took off 1 base at V and 5 bases at J, with 9 bases between the two ends. The germline V gene has CDR1 SGHNT and CDR2 YYREEE (reference sequence). The CDR3 runs 13 residues. Notes on the study in general: Allografts from individuals with graft-donor T cell macrochimerism displayed high graft-versus-host to host-versus-graft clonal ratios. The marrow of recipients harbored GvH clones, and ileum or blood showed some of them first. Early post-transplant HvG declines tracked with peak circulating GvH clone levels.

Only in-frame clones appear in the TCRdb table, and some are missing; sequencing was by immunoSEQ multiplex PCR. Among roughly 60,000 clones, under 95% were seen once, and the ten largest hold more than 2.5%. Sequenced material: PBMCs, taken approximately 120 days after intestinal transplantation. This chain connects TRBV5-4 to TRBJ2-5; D perhaps matches TRBD1 (5 bases). The source is a human patient who received an intestinal transplant, so some T cells may come from the graft donor. CDR3 sequence reads: CASSLQGAETQYF. Here the CDR3 DNA reads TGTGCCAGCAGCTTGCAGGGCGCGGAGACCCAGTACTTC.